The 29 T cell receptor beta chains below all came from one sample that was sequenced in a study of T-cell reconstitution after alpha-beta-depleted transplantation in children (dated by TCRdb to about 2016). The treatment or condition label, read with the paper, signifies: allogeneic hematopoietic cell transplantation with graft depleted of TCRalphabeta T cells and CD19 B cells. Libraries were built with PCR. TCRdb shows the sequencer as Illumina HiSeq 2500. Molecular barcoding was employed in the preparation of TCR libraries, with unique molecular identifiers being used to normalize TCRbeta repertoire quantification. In TCRdb, the public reads were trimmed at Q25 with fastp and aligned with MiXCR, with productive beta chains retained. One record per CDR3 amino acid sequence lists the most common genes and DNA. This sample has 250,000 to 350,000 distinct CDR3 sequences in its table, and more than 20% of those were observed once. The ten largest clones add up to 11% of the sample.

The sample here was PBMCs, mostly from graft donor cells, taken 180 days after TCRalphabeta/CD19-depleted stem cell transplant. All receptors come from a male patient aged 10 to 17 who had a stem cell transplant for acute lymphoblastic leukemia, so the T cells may come from the graft donor.

This chain links TRBV7-9 with TRBJ2-1, with 10 bases matching TRBD2. Germline trimming cut 4 bases from V and 8 bases from J; bases unmatched to any gene: 14. The CDR3 is made up of 17 amino acids. Looked up from germline, CDR1 is SEHNR and CDR2 is FQNEAQ (reference sequence). The CDR3 nucleotides read TGTGCCAGCAGCTCGACCAGGGCTAGCGGGAGCTCTGATGAGCAGTTCTTC. The encoded protein is CASSSTRASGSSDEQFF.

This rearrangement joins TRBV5-5 to TRBJ2-3; 9 nucleotides match TRBD1. CDR1 and CDR2 from the germline V gene are SGHKS and YYEKEE (reference sequence). The CDR3 is 18 amino acids. V shed 4 bases, J shed 2 bases, and the junction held 14 bases outside the gene matches. The CDR3 DNA follows: TGTGCCAGCAGCCTTCCCTTGGGACAGGGCCCCCTCACAGATACGCAGTATTTT. Protein product: CASSLPLGQGPLTDTQYF.

The sample holds a few counts of this clonotype. The chain is built from TRBV29-1 and TRBJ2-1, with TRBD2 identical over 7 bases. The length of the CDR3 is 14 residues. Germline V CDR1 and CDR2: SQVTM, ANQGSEA. The V segment lost 3 bases and the J segment 3 bases; nucleotides outside the gene matches: 5. The CDR3 sequence is CSVEGGRYYNEQFF. CDR3 DNA sequence: TGCAGCGTTGAGGGCGGGAGATACTACAATGAGCAGTTCTTC.

This clonotype appeared once. V gene TRBV29-1 combines with J gene TRBJ2-3; TRBD2 might be the D (5 bases). This CDR3 has 13 amino acids. CDR1 and CDR2 (germline): SQVTM, ANQGSEA. V lost 6 bases and J lost 2, with 12 bases in between. CDR3: CSVTERHTDTQYF. The CDR3 DNA reads as TGCAGCGTGACTGAGCGGCACACAGATACGCAGTATTTT.

This clonotype occurred a few times. The genes are TRBV7-3 and TRBJ2-3; TRBD2 might be the D (6 bases). V lost 3 bases and J 2 bases, leaving 9 bases between the germline ends. CDR3 length: 14 amino acids. CDR1 and CDR2 from the germline V gene are SGHTA and FQGTGA. CDR3 sequence (DNA): TGTGCCAGCAGCTTCTCGGGGGACACAGATACGCAGTATTTT. Protein sequence: CASSFSGDTDTQYF.

The chain has TRBV15 and TRBJ2-2; D not resolved. The CDR3 sequence is 16 residues long. V lost 3 bases and J lost 8, with 19 bases in between. Germline assignment: CDR1 LNHNV and CDR2 YYDKDF (reference sequence). CDR3 loop: CATSSIDKLVSGELFF. The CDR3 bases are TGTGCCACCAGCAGTATTGACAAGTTGGTTAGTGGGGAGCTGTTTTTT.

This chain links TRBV24-1 with TRBJ2-5; tentatively, D is TRBD2 (6 bases). This CDR3 has 16 amino acids. The V gene's germline CDR1 is KGHDR and CDR2 SFDVKD. V was clipped by 1 base and J by 1 base, with 12 bases between them. Written as DNA, the CDR3 is TGTGCCACCAGTGATTTCTTGGAGGGACCCCAAGAGACCCAGTACTTC. Translation: CATSDFLEGPQETQYF.

This chain joins TRBV7-8 and TRBJ2-7; D is perhaps TRBD1 (6 bases). The CDR3 length is 13 residues. CDR1 is SGHVS, CDR2 FQNEAQ, per germline. Trimming took 4 bases from V and 2 from J, leaving 9 bases between them. CDR3 sequence reads: CASSSDSPYEQYF. The CDR3 DNA is TGTGCCAGCAGCTCGGACAGCCCCTACGAGCAGTACTTC.

The chain links TRBV20-1 to TRBJ2-7; no clear D gene. CDR1 is DFQATT, CDR2 SNEGSKA, per germline (reference sequence). The CDR3 is made up of 11 amino acids. The V end lost 1 base, the J end lost 3 bases, and 4 bases lay between the germline ends. CDR3 region: CSARAYYEQYF. The CDR3 DNA reads as TGCAGTGCTAGAGCCTACTACGAGCAGTACTTC.

The chain couples TRBV10-3 to TRBJ1-4, with TRBD1 matching 8 bases. The CDR3 has 13 amino acids. CDR1 and CDR2 from the germline V gene are ENHRY and SYGVKD. The V gene end was trimmed by 7 bases and the J gene end by 8 bases; junction bases not matched to a gene: 6. In nucleotides, the CDR3 is TGTGCCATCAACAGGGGGATAAACGAAAAACTGTTTTTT. Translating gives CAINRGINEKLFF.

The chain uses TRBV30 and TRBJ2-1; D not resolved. Germline CDR1 is GTSNPN and CDR2 is SVGIG (reference sequence). The CDR3 consists of 15 residues. Trimming pared 0 bases from V and 5 bases from J, leaving 14 bases between. The CDR3 DNA follows: TGTGCCTGGAGTGTCGGTCTCCGATTTGACAATGAGCAGTTCTTC. This encodes CAWSVGLRFDNEQFF.

This clonotype was seen more than once but under ten times. The chain couples TRBV6-1 to TRBJ2-1; a weak D match, TRBD2 (6 bases). The CDR3 is 17 amino acids. Germline values: CDR1 MNHNS, CDR2 SASEGT. Trimming stripped 6 bases from V and 1 base from J, with 19 bases between. The CDR3 reads CASRSHRRGSSYNEQFF. The CDR3 bases are TGTGCCAGCAGATCCCATAGGAGGGGTAGTTCCTACAATGAGCAGTTCTTC.

The chain joins TRBV5-1 to TRBJ2-7; 7 bases fit TRBD2. CDR3 length: 14 amino acids. Germline V gene sequence: CDR1 SGHRS, CDR2 YFSETQ. Trimming at V came to 2 bases and at J to 3 bases, leaving 5 bases not matched to a gene. The CDR3, as DNA: TGCGCCAGCAGCTTTCGGCTAGCGGACTACGAGCAGTACTTC. Translated: CASSFRLADYEQYF.

CDR3 DNA sequence: TGTGCCAGTAGTGAGATGGCAGGGGAATCGATGAACACTGAAGCTTTCTTT. Its protein product is CASSEMAGESMNTEAFF. The chain couples TRBV19 to TRBJ1-1, with TRBD1 as a possible D gene (6 bases). CDR1 LNHDA and CDR2 SQIVND come from the germline V gene (reference sequence). V shed 5 bases and J shed 0 bases, with 19 bases lying between them. The CDR3 length is 17 residues.

This clonotype turned up a few times. The CDR3 sequence is CASSLEVAGDTQYF. Written as DNA, the CDR3 is TGCGCCAGCAGCTTGGAGGTAGCGGGAGATACGCAGTATTTT. The chain uses TRBV5-1 and TRBJ2-3; 7 bases are a match to TRBD2. The V gene end was trimmed by 0 bases and the J gene end by 5 bases; junction bases not matched to a gene: 3. There are 14 residues in the CDR3. Per the germline V gene, CDR1 is SGHRS and CDR2 is YFSETQ.

This clonotype has a handful of counts. V gene TRBV7-9 combines with J gene TRBJ2-1; 9 nucleotides line up with TRBD2. The CDR3 runs 14 residues. The ends lost 7 bases at V and 4 bases at J; junction bases unmatched: 5. Germline V gene lookup returns CDR1 SEHNR and CDR2 FQNEAQ (reference sequence). CDR3 bases: TGTGCCAGCAAGGGGACTAGCCTGTACAATGAGCAGTTCTTC. Its protein product is CASKGTSLYNEQFF.

This clonotype was seen a few times. CDR3 in DNA: TGTGCCAGCAGCTTATCGGACGCTGGGGCCAACGTCCTGACTTTC. It is translated as CASSLSDAGANVLTF. The rearrangement uses TRBV11-2 and TRBJ2-6; D gene unclear. CDR1 SGHAT and CDR2 FQNNGV come from the germline V gene. This CDR3 is 15 amino acids long. V was cut by 2 bases and J by 2 bases, with 7 bases left in between.

The chain is built from TRBV14 and TRBJ2-1; maybe TRBD1 (5 bases). The ends were cut back, 4 bases at V and 11 bases at J, with 9 bases in the middle. The CDR3 has 11 amino acids. CDR1 and CDR2 (germline): SGHDN, FVKESK. This chain's CDR3 is CASSRGGKQFF. The CDR3 coding sequence is TGTGCCAGCAGCCGGGGCGGTAAGCAGTTCTTC.

This clonotype was seen a handful of times. V gene TRBV4-2 combines with J gene TRBJ2-3, with a possible D match to TRBD2 (6 bases). V was pared by 3 bases and J by 4 bases, with 11 bases between. CDR1 and CDR2 (germline): LGHNA, YNFKEQ. The CDR3 sequence is 14 residues long. The CDR3 protein is CASSQSGHADTQYF. CDR3 bases: TGTGCCAGCAGCCAGAGCGGGCATGCAGATACGCAGTATTTT.

This CDR3 is CAIQRGDSEKLFF. CDR3 nucleotides: TGTGCCATCCAGAGGGGAGACAGTGAAAAACTGTTTTTT. The chain uses TRBV7-9 and TRBJ1-4, with D possibly being TRBD1 (5 bases). Trimming cost V 10 bases and J 7 bases, with 16 bases left between them. The CDR3 is made up of 13 amino acids. Germline CDR1 is SEHNR and CDR2 is FQNEAQ (reference sequence). Using reference TRBV7-9 and TRBJ1-4 for the parts outside the CDR3, the full variable domain is DTGVSQNPRHKITKRGQNVTFRCDPISEHNRLYWYRQTLGQGPEFLTYFQNEAQLEKSRLLSDRFSAERPKGSFSTLEIQRTEQGDSAMYLCAIQRGDSEKLFFGSGTQLSVL.

A few counts support this clonotype. The chain is built from TRBV12-3 or TRBV12-4 and TRBJ2-3; D unclear. The CDR3 is 16 amino acids. Trimming shortened V by 3 bases and J by 0 bases, and 13 bases separated the two germline ends. CDR3 sequence: CASSLGSRPSTDTQYF. The CDR3 coding sequence is TGTGCCAGCAGTTTGGGCTCGAGGCCTAGCACAGATACGCAGTATTTT.

This clonotype was observed a few times. The chain has TRBV10-3 and TRBJ2-2, with 9 bases lining up with TRBD2. This CDR3 contains 15 residues. J gave up 1 base and V 4 bases, and 1 base lay outside the gene matches. From germline, CDR1 is ENHRY and CDR2 SYGVKD. This chain's CDR3 is CAISVLAGNTGELFF. CDR3 sequence (DNA): TGTGCCATCAGTGTACTAGCGGGGAACACCGGGGAGCTGTTTTTT.

This clonotype was recorded a few times. The CDR3: CSVDASGRTGELFF. The CDR3 bases are TGCAGCGTTGACGCTAGCGGGAGGACCGGGGAGCTGTTTTTT. V usage is TRBV29-1 and J usage is TRBJ2-2, with 11 bases identical to TRBD2. Germline CDR1 and CDR2: SQVTM and ANQGSEA. CDR3 length: 14 residues. Trimming took 3 bases from V and 5 from J; bases not matched to a gene: 2.

This clonotype was seen a few times. The genes are TRBV30 and TRBJ1-2, with D perhaps TRBD1 (6 bases). Germline assignment: CDR1 GTSNPN and CDR2 SVGIG (reference sequence). CDR3 length: 13 residues. CDR3 bases: TGTGCGCGCCACGGGACATCTAACTATGGCTACACCTTC. The encoded protein is CARHGTSNYGYTF.

This clonotype was observed at least ten times. The J gene is TRBJ1-1, the V gene TRBV7-2, with D perhaps TRBD1 (5 bases). Germline lookup yields CDR1 SGHTA and CDR2 FQGNSA. With 5 bases removed from V and 0 bases from J, the gap between germline ends came to 13 bases. The CDR3 is 15 residues long. CDR3: CASSPVGTLNTEAFF. In DNA form, the CDR3 reads TGTGCCAGCAGCCCCGTGGGGACGTTGAACACTGAAGCTTTCTTT.

The J gene is TRBJ2-1, the V gene TRBV6-2 or TRBV6-3; perhaps TRBD2 as D (6 bases). V was trimmed by 7 bases and J by 6 bases, leaving 22 bases between them. The germline V gene encodes CDR1 MNHEY and CDR2 SVGEGT. The CDR3 contains 16 residues. CDR3 sequence reads: CASKAVGDSRFNEQFF. Written as DNA, the CDR3 is TGTGCCAGCAAAGCCGTCGGGGACTCGAGGTTCAATGAGCAGTTCTTC.

The chain combines TRBV6-1 with TRBJ2-7; 10 bases line up with TRBD2. V lost 7 bases, J lost 4 bases, and 10 bases stayed unmatched. This CDR3 is built from 15 residues. Germline V gene data show CDR1 as MNHNS and CDR2 as SASEGT. The CDR3 DNA is TGTGCCAGCAATAGTGAAGCGGGAGGGCCTTACGAGCAGTACTTC. Residues: CASNSEAGGPYEQYF.

This clonotype was seen a handful of times. This sequence joins TRBV29-1 and TRBJ2-3; 8 bases line up with TRBD1. Looked up from germline, CDR1 is SQVTM and CDR2 is ANQGSEA. Germline trimming cut 5 bases from V and 0 bases from J; bases unmatched to any gene: 13. This CDR3 comprises 17 residues. In DNA form, the CDR3 reads TGCAGCGTTAGACCTGTACCGGGACAGGATAGCACAGATACGCAGTATTTT. Its translation: CSVRPVPGQDSTDTQYF.

The rearrangement uses TRBV5-1 and TRBJ2-4; possible D gene TRBD1, 5 bases. This CDR3 spans 18 amino acids. V was trimmed by 0 bases and J by 4 bases, leaving 20 bases between them. The V gene's germline CDR1 is SGHRS and CDR2 YFSETQ. As DNA, the CDR3 is TGCGCCAGCAGCTTGGAGGGGCATGGGGTTTGGAAAAAAAACATTCAGTACTTC. It is translated as CASSLEGHGVWKKNIQYF. Based on the CDR3 plus reference TRBV5-1 and TRBJ2-4, the full variable domain is KAGVTQTPRYLIKTRGQQVTLSCSPISGHRSVSWYQQTPGQGLQFLFEYFSETQRNKGNFPGRFSGRQFSNSRSEMNVSTLELGDSALYLCASSLEGHGVWKKNIQYFGAGTRLSVL.